Below are 9 T cell receptor beta chains sequenced from a single sample in a study of control samples from healthy donors and cancer patients. This table comes from immunoSEQ multiplex PCR, and its TCRdb copy is limited to in-frame clones, with some not included. Altogether about 160,000 clones are present, about 94% being singletons, with the ten largest covering 14%. Specimen: PBMCs. All receptors come from a man in his sixties with colorectal cancer.

CDR3 in DNA: TGTGCCAGCAGGACCCTTGGGGGGACTGAAGCTTTCTTT. Its protein product is CASRTLGGTEAFF. The chain recombines TRBV6-5 with TRBJ1-1, with D perhaps TRBD1 (5 bases). This CDR3 contains 13 residues. V lost 6 bases and J lost 5, with 13 bases in between. Germline V gene lookup returns CDR1 MNHEY and CDR2 SVGAGI.

The chain recombines TRBV5-5 with TRBJ1-4, with a tentative D call TRBD1 (5 bases). V lost 4 bases, J lost 6 bases, and 13 bases lay in between. The CDR3 length is 14 residues. Germline V gene data show CDR1 as SGHKS and CDR2 as YYEKEE (reference sequence). CDR3 loop: CASSPRRGYEKLFF. CDR3 nucleotide sequence: TGTGCCAGCAGCCCAAGGAGGGGATATGAAAAACTGTTTTTT.

The rearrangement links TRBV9 to TRBJ1-2; D is undetermined. Germline CDR1 SGDLS, CDR2 YYNGEE. V gave up 0 bases and J gave up 6 bases, with 15 bases separating them. The CDR3 contains 15 residues. CDR3 sequence: CASSVDPTSRDGYTF. DNA for the CDR3: TGTGCCAGCAGCGTAGACCCCACCTCGAGGGATGGCTACACCTTC.

This chain uses TRBV4-3 with TRBJ1-5; 10 positions match TRBD1. There are 15 residues in the CDR3. V trimming: 4 bases; J trimming: 8 bases; junction bases outside the gene matches: 8. Germline V gene data show CDR1 as LGHNA and CDR2 as YSLEER. CDR3 in DNA: TGCGCCAGCAGCCGCGACAGGGGGCTAGGGGAGCCCCAGCATTTT. Translating it yields CASSRDRGLGEPQHF.

The V and J genes are TRBV6-5 and TRBJ1-1, with a weak D call TRBD1 (5 bases). The germline gives CDR1 MNHEY, CDR2 SVGAGI. The V end lost 3 bases, the J end lost 0 bases, and 11 bases lay between the germline ends. The length of the CDR3 is 15 residues. The CDR3 nucleotides read TGTGCCAGCAGTTATTCGGGGCTCATGAACACTGAAGCTTTCTTT. Its translation is CASSYSGLMNTEAFF.

This chain joins TRBV13 and TRBJ2-3; TRBD1 agrees at 10 bases. This CDR3 comprises 16 residues. Unmatched junction bases numbered 6, after V lost 1 base and J lost 5 bases. Germline CDR1 and CDR2: PRHDT and FYEKMQ (reference sequence). The CDR3: CASSLAGQGSEDTQYF. The CDR3 coding sequence is TGTGCCAGCAGCTTAGCGGGACAGGGGAGCGAAGATACGCAGTATTTT.

This chain connects TRBV29-1 to TRBJ1-4; D is uncertain. V lost 4 bases, J lost 5 bases, and 11 bases lay in between. Germline lookup yields CDR1 SQVTM and CDR2 ANQGSEA. This CDR3 is 13 amino acids long. For the CDR3, the DNA is TGCAGCGTTGGGGTCAGAGGGAATGAAAAACTGTTTTTT. Amino acids: CSVGVRGNEKLFF. Combining the CDR3 with reference TRBV29-1 and TRBJ1-4 gives the whole variable domain SAVISQKPSRDICQRGTSLTIQCQVDSQVTMMFWYRQQPGQSLTLIATANQGSEATYESGFVIDKFPISRPNLTFSTLTVSNMSPEDSSIYLCSVGVRGNEKLFFGSGTQLSVL.

This clone was seen only once. The V call is TRBV6-5, the J call TRBJ1-2; D may be TRBD1 (6 bases). The CDR3 sequence is 13 residues long. Germline values: CDR1 MNHEY, CDR2 SVGAGI. Trimming took off 6 bases at V and 6 bases at J, with 14 bases between the two ends. The CDR3 coding sequence is TGTGCCAGCAGGGCCAGGGGCCGAGATGGCTACACCTTC. Its protein is CASRARGRDGYTF.

J is TRBJ2-3 and V is TRBV5-4; a weak D match, TRBD1 (6 bases). This CDR3 has 14 residues. V dropped 4 bases and J dropped 2 bases, with 11 bases sitting between them. CDR1 is SGHNT and CDR2 is YYREEE in the germline V gene (reference sequence). This CDR3 reads CASSRQEITDTQYF. The DNA for the CDR3 is TGTGCCAGCAGCCGACAGGAAATCACAGATACGCAGTATTTT.